The 14 T cell receptor beta chains presented below share a single source sample, sequenced in a study of T cells in Graves' hyperthyroidism and ophthalmopathy. Amplification targeted TCR beta CDR3 regions from RNA transcripts. Primed by the HTBI set, a first-round RT-PCR was run on the TCR CDR3. TCRdb analysed the multiplex PCR reads with MiXCR anew, one entry per CDR3 protein. The sample carries about 350,000 distinct CDR3 sequences, about a sixth recorded once. Sample: blood. The receptors shown here come from a middle-aged woman with Graves' ophthalmopathy.

This clonotype was seen at least ten times. The rearrangement links TRBV11-2 to TRBJ2-5, with 7 bases that match TRBD1. Trimming cost V 2 bases and J 1 base; bases outside gene matches: 4. Germline CDR1 is SGHAT and CDR2 is FQNNGV. The CDR3 is made up of 15 amino acids. The CDR3 is CASSLRWTGQETQYF. The CDR3 DNA sequence: TGTGCCAGCAGCTTAAGGTGGACAGGCCAAGAGACCCAGTACTTC.

This clonotype was observed a handful of times. The chain couples TRBV11-2 to TRBJ2-7; TRBD1 is a possible D gene (5 bases). V gave up 0 bases and J gave up 8 bases, with 11 bases separating them. This CDR3 spans 13 amino acids. Germline V gene data show CDR1 as SGHAT and CDR2 as FQNNGV. The CDR3 nucleotides read TGTGCCAGCAGCTTAGAAAACGTGGGGCAGCAGTACTTC. Translation: CASSLENVGQQYF.

The sample holds many counts of this clonotype. The chain uses TRBV27 and TRBJ1-1; no reliable D call. Between the trimmed V and J ends, which lost 3 bases and 1 base, there was a span of 24 bases. Germline V gene sequence: CDR1 MNHEY, CDR2 SMNVEV (reference sequence). This CDR3 has 19 amino acids. The CDR3 nucleotides read TGTGCCAGCAGTTTCTACCGACTTGCGGGCAAGGGATGGAACACTGAAGCTTTCTTT. Translation: CASSFYRLAGKGWNTEAFF.

The table lists this clonotype with many counts. The rearrangement joins TRBV29-1 to TRBJ2-5; no reliable D call. CDR1 and CDR2 (germline): SQVTM, ANQGSEA. The CDR3 totals 11 residues. Trimming cost V 7 bases and J 3 bases, with 9 bases left between them. CDR3 nucleotides: TGCAGCGCGATATCCAAAGAGACCCAGTACTTC. Protein sequence: CSAISKETQYF.

This clonotype has ten or more counts. CDR3 sequence (DNA): TGTGCCAGCAGCGTAGCAAGTTTCGGCAGCTACGAGCAGTACTTC. The encoded protein is CASSVASFGSYEQYF. V is TRBV9 and J is TRBJ2-7; D gene unclear. V lost 0 bases to trimming and J lost 3 bases, with 13 bases between them. In germline, CDR1 is SGDLS, CDR2 YYNGEE. The CDR3 length is 15 residues.

In the case of this clonotype: A junction end diverges from the germline sequence, so it may reflect a read error. This chain's CDR3 is CASRLAAGDTYEQYF. The CDR3 coding sequence is TGCGCCAGCCGCTTGGCGGCGGGAGACACCTACGAGCAGTACTTC. The genes are TRBV5-1 and TRBJ2-7, with 7 bases lining up with TRBD2. The CDR3 loop spans 15 amino acids. Germline V gene data show CDR1 as SGHRS and CDR2 as YFSETQ.

This clonotype was picked up many times. This rearrangement joins TRBV6-5 to TRBJ2-7; tentative D call: TRBD2 (5 bases). Germline CDR1 is MNHEY and CDR2 is SVGAGI. The CDR3 loop spans 14 amino acids. V was shortened by 5 bases and J by 6 bases, with 17 bases between the two germline ends. The chain's CDR3 is CASSLRAGPVEQYF. The DNA of the CDR3 is TGTGCCAGCAGTCTTCGTGCGGGTCCTGTCGAGCAGTACTTC.

This clonotype has a count of ten or more. The chain has TRBV28 and TRBJ2-7; 11 bases map to TRBD1. J gave up 10 bases and V 6 bases, and 14 bases lay outside the gene matches. The CDR3 covers 15 residues. The germline V gene has CDR1 MDHEN and CDR2 SYDVKM. The CDR3 coding sequence is TGTGCCAGCAGCCCAGGGGGGACAGGGGGAGGTAAACAGTACTTC. Residues: CASSPGGTGGGKQYF.

At least ten counts were recorded for this clonotype. The genes are TRBV6-1 and TRBJ1-2; tentative D call: TRBD1 (6 bases). Germline V CDR1 and CDR2: MNHNS, SASEGT. The V end lost 3 bases, the J end lost 6 bases, and 14 bases lay between the germline ends. This CDR3 spans 14 amino acids. The CDR3 reads CASSDLGAMDGYTF. The DNA for the CDR3 is TGTGCCAGCAGTGATCTGGGGGCGATGGATGGCTACACCTTC.

The CDR3 bases are TGCGCCAGCAGCCAAGGGGGGCCGGACACCGGGGAGCTGTTTTTT. It encodes CASSQGGPDTGELFF. The chain carries TRBV4-1 and TRBJ2-2; D might be TRBD1 (6 bases). The CDR3 consists of 15 residues. The V gene lost 1 base and the J gene lost 3 bases, with 9 bases spanning the gap. Germline lookup yields CDR1 MGHRA and CDR2 YSYEKL.

The sample holds many counts of this clonotype. The rearrangement links TRBV27 to TRBJ1-5, with D tentatively TRBD1 (6 bases). V was cut by 6 bases and J by 5 bases, with 14 bases left in between. This CDR3 has 14 amino acids. Germline CDR1 reads MNHEY; CDR2 reads SMNVEV (reference sequence). This CDR3 reads CASRQGVGYQPQHF. The CDR3 coding sequence is TGTGCCAGCAGACAGGGTGTAGGGTATCAGCCCCAGCATTTT.

This clonotype was counted at least ten times. The rearrangement uses TRBV7-2 and TRBJ2-7, with 10 bases that match TRBD2. The CDR3 totals 13 residues. From germline, CDR1 is SGHTA and CDR2 FQGNSA. Losses at the gene ends were 5 bases for V and 3 bases for J; bases not matched to a gene: 1. CDR3 in amino acids: CASSPSGGYEQYF. The CDR3 DNA is TGTGCCAGCAGCCCTAGCGGGGGCTACGAGCAGTACTTC.

This clonotype was detected many times. V and J are TRBV5-1 and TRBJ1-1; D remains unclear. The germline V and J ends were trimmed by 0 bases and 1 base, with 10 bases remaining between them. Germline CDR1 is SGHRS and CDR2 is YFSETQ. The CDR3 consists of 15 residues. In nucleotides, the CDR3 is TGCGCCAGCAGCTTGGCGGCAGACGCGAACACTGAAGCTTTCTTT. Translating gives CASSLAADANTEAFF.

In its sample, this clonotype was seen many times. This rearrangement joins TRBV24-1 to TRBJ2-2; D is undetermined. Looked up from germline, CDR1 is KGHDR and CDR2 is SFDVKD. The CDR3 runs 14 residues. V was shortened by 6 bases and J by 4 bases, with 11 bases between the two germline ends. CDR3 sequence reads: CATSPLNPTGELFF. Here the CDR3 DNA reads TGTGCCACCAGTCCCTTGAACCCCACCGGGGAGCTGTTTTTT.